This T cell receptor beta chain was retrieved from a study of somatic mutations in cytotoxic T cells in rheumatoid arthritis. Overall study: Patient blood, 30 ml in EDTA, was obtained immediately after diagnosis and prior to the start of any treatment.

Sequenced by immunoSEQ multiplex PCR; TCRdb stores in-frame clones only, minus some. The sample includes 15,000 or so clones, roughly 80% of them seen just once. Trimming cost V 0 bases and J 1 base, with 8 bases left between them. CDR1 is SGHRS and CDR2 is YFSETQ in the germline V gene. The CDR3 is 15 amino acids. This TCR was sampled from an adult with rheumatoid arthritis. The sample comprised CD8+ T cells sorted from blood. The rearrangement joins TRBV5-1 to TRBJ1-5, with D maybe TRBD1 (5 bases). CDR3 nucleotide sequence: TGCGCCAGCAGCTTGGCAGGGAGGAGCAATCAGCCCCAGCATTTT. Its translation: CASSLAGRSNQPQHF.